The 21 T cell receptor beta chains in this list originate from one sample, sequenced in a study of blood T cell repertoires in COVID-19. Method: immunoSEQ multiplex PCR; TCRdb's copy keeps in-frame clones and lacks some. This table holds about 280,000 clones, approximately 90% found once. The sample taken for sequencing was PBMCs or T cells enriched from blood (not recorded which). These receptors were collected from a man in his forties who had been exposed to COVID-19.

The J gene is TRBJ2-2, the V gene TRBV18, with D possibly matching TRBD2 (6 bases). Germline CDR1 reads KGHSH; CDR2 reads LQKENI. V lost 3 bases, J lost 6 bases, and 8 bases lay in between. The CDR3 totals 13 residues. In DNA, the CDR3 is TGTGCCAGCTCACCGCGGGGCCCCGGGGAGCTGTTTTTT. Translating it yields CASSPRGPGELFF.

The V call is TRBV5-1, the J call TRBJ2-2, with 11 bases that match TRBD2. CDR1 is SGHRS, CDR2 YFSETQ, per germline. The CDR3 has 16 amino acids. V lost 4 bases, J lost 1 base, and 3 bases stayed unmatched. The CDR3 region has the DNA TGCGCCAGCAGCCAGACTAGCGGGGTGAACACCGGGGAGCTGTTTTTT. Its translation is CASSQTSGVNTGELFF.

V and J are TRBV30 and TRBJ2-3; 11 bases fit TRBD2. The CDR3 consists of 16 residues. Per the germline V gene, CDR1 is GTSNPN and CDR2 is SVGIG (reference sequence). J was trimmed by 3 bases and V by 1 base; bases with no gene match: 6. The CDR3 coding sequence is TGTGCCTGGAGTGCCGGGACTAGCGGTCTGACAGATACGCAGTATTTT. Residues: CAWSAGTSGLTDTQYF.

This rearrangement joins TRBV18 to TRBJ2-1; 11 positions agree with TRBD2. Germline CDR1 is KGHSH and CDR2 is LQKENI. J gave up 9 bases and V 6 bases, and 13 bases lay outside the gene matches. The CDR3 totals 16 residues. This CDR3 is CASSLGGTSGLLEQFF. DNA of the CDR3: TGTGCCAGCTCTCTGGGTGGGACTAGCGGATTACTTGAGCAGTTCTTC. Combining the CDR3 with reference TRBV18 and TRBJ2-1 gives the whole variable domain NAGVMQNPRHLVRRRGQEARLRCSPMKGHSHVYWYRQLPEEGLKFMVYLQKENIIDESGMPKERFSAEFPKEGPSILRIQQVVRGDSAAYFCASSLGGTSGLLEQFFGPGTRLTVL.

This clone occurred once. The chain recombines TRBV5-4 with TRBJ1-2, with 10 nucleotides matching TRBD1. CDR1 and CDR2 (germline): SGHNT, YYREEE (reference sequence). The CDR3 sequence is 16 residues long. J gave up 3 bases and V 4 bases, and 9 bases lay outside the gene matches. CDR3 bases: TGTGCCAGCAGCCAAGACAGGGGGCGACGTGACTATGGCTACACCTTC. It specifies CASSQDRGRRDYGYTF. The full variable domain, completed using reference TRBV5-4 and TRBJ1-2, is ETGVTQSPTHLIKTRGQQVTLRCSSQSGHNTVSWYQQALGQGPQFIFQYYREEENGRGNFPPRFSGLQFPNYSSELNVNALELDDSALYLCASSQDRGRRDYGYTFGSGTRLTVV.

The gene calls are TRBV11-1 and TRBJ1-4; 8 bases are a match to TRBD1. The CDR3 is 14 residues long. From germline, CDR1 is SGHAT and CDR2 FQDESV (reference sequence). V shed 5 bases, J shed 4 bases, and the junction held 3 bases outside the gene matches. CDR3: CASSADRDNEKLFF. In nucleotides, the CDR3 is TGTGCCAGCAGCGCGGACAGGGATAATGAAAAACTGTTTTTT.

The V gene is TRBV7-6, the J gene TRBJ1-6, with 10 bases that match TRBD1. The J segment lost 8 bases and the V segment lost 4 bases, leaving 8 bases of the junction unmatched. CDR1 and CDR2 (germline): SGHVS, FNYEAQ. This CDR3 region has 16 residues. The CDR3 bases are TGTGCCAGCAGCTCCTCGACAGGGGGCGCAGATTCACCCCTCCACTTT. Protein product: CASSSSTGGADSPLHF.

J is TRBJ2-7 and V is TRBV3-1 (or the pseudogene TRBV3-2); D is perhaps TRBD1 (5 bases). Germline assignment: CDR1 LGHDT and CDR2 YNNKEL (reference sequence). This CDR3 has 14 amino acids. With 0 bases removed from V and 7 bases from J, the gap between germline ends came to 13 bases. CDR3 DNA sequence: TGTGCCAGCAGCCAAGAGAAGGGGTTTGGAGAGCAGTACTTC. This translates into CASSQEKGFGEQYF.

The chain uses TRBV2 and TRBJ2-6; tentatively, D is TRBD1 (6 bases). CDR3 length: 15 residues. The germline gives CDR1 SNHLY, CDR2 FYNNEI. V lost 5 bases to trimming and J lost 2 bases, with 10 bases between them. The CDR3 DNA follows: TGTGCCAGCAGTCCAGACAGGACTGGGGCCAACGTCCTGACTTTC. Its translation: CASSPDRTGANVLTF.

The J gene is TRBJ1-2, the V gene TRBV27; D might be TRBD1 (5 bases). Germline V gene sequence: CDR1 MNHEY, CDR2 SMNVEV (reference sequence). This CDR3 comprises 14 residues. V was cut by 6 bases and J by 0 bases, with 11 bases left in between. CDR3 loop: CASRETAANYGYTF. The CDR3 coding sequence is TGTGCCAGCAGAGAGACAGCAGCTAACTATGGCTACACCTTC.

The rearrangement uses TRBV7-3 and TRBJ2-5; 7 bases map to TRBD1. Germline assignment: CDR1 SGHTA and CDR2 FQGTGA. This CDR3 has 13 residues. Trimming took 2 bases from V and 5 from J; bases not matched to a gene: 2. The CDR3 DNA sequence: TGTGCCAGCAGCTTACTAGGGGGCGAGACCCAGTACTTC. Translation gives CASSLLGGETQYF.

The chain carries TRBV10-1 and TRBJ1-1, with a weak D call TRBD1 (6 bases). Per the germline V gene, CDR1 is WNHNN and CDR2 is SYGVQD (reference sequence). V was pared by 2 bases and J by 4 bases, with 14 bases between. The CDR3 runs to 15 residues. CDR3 nucleotides: TGCGCCAGCAGTGAGGATCCTGACAGGTTCACTGAAGCTTTCTTT. Translation gives CASSEDPDRFTEAFF.

J is TRBJ1-2 and V is TRBV5-1; a possible D gene is TRBD1 (6 bases). V shed 0 bases and J shed 2 bases, with 11 bases lying between them. The CDR3 is 15 residues long. The germline V gene encodes CDR1 SGHRS and CDR2 YFSETQ. CDR3 sequence (DNA): TGCGCCAGCAGCTTGGAAGGGACATTAAACTATGGCTACACCTTC. Protein sequence: CASSLEGTLNYGYTF.

This chain connects TRBV4-2 to TRBJ1-1, with TRBD1 matching 9 bases. V dropped 1 base and J dropped 6; count of bases not matched to a gene: 12. The V gene's germline CDR1 is LGHNA and CDR2 YNFKEQ. The CDR3 covers 17 residues. This CDR3 is CASSQGLFGTGIPEAFF. CDR3 bases: TGTGCCAGCAGCCAAGGGCTGTTCGGGACAGGGATCCCTGAAGCTTTCTTT.

V and J are TRBV7-9 and TRBJ2-7; a possible D gene is TRBD1 (6 bases). Germline assignment: CDR1 SEHNR and CDR2 FQNEAQ (reference sequence). V was shortened by 2 bases and J by 3 bases, with 11 bases between the two germline ends. There are 14 residues in the CDR3. CDR3 in amino acids: CASSLLQGYYEQYF. The CDR3 bases are TGTGCCAGCAGCTTATTACAGGGCTACTACGAGCAGTACTTC.

The chain couples TRBV5-1 to TRBJ2-7; a possible D gene is TRBD1 (6 bases). This CDR3 region has 14 residues. The V gene's germline CDR1 is SGHRS and CDR2 YFSETQ. V dropped 0 bases and J dropped 4 bases, with 11 bases sitting between them. Here the CDR3 DNA reads TGCGCCAGCAGCTTGGACAGGGCCCAGTACGAGCAGTACTTC. This gives the protein CASSLDRAQYEQYF.

The chain links TRBV5-8 to TRBJ1-5, with D hard to call. The germline CDR1 and CDR2 sequences are SGHTS and YDEGEE. The CDR3 totals 13 residues. Trimming removed 0 bases from V and 4 bases from J, with 5 bases in between. In DNA form, the CDR3 reads TGTGCCAGCAGCTTGGCCCCTAATCAGCCCCAGCATTTT. Its protein is CASSLAPNQPQHF.

This rearrangement joins TRBV5-6 to TRBJ2-7, with 10 bases fitting TRBD1. CDR3 length: 17 amino acids. V lost 4 bases, J lost 0 bases, and 10 bases stayed unmatched. The V gene's germline CDR1 is SGHDT and CDR2 YYEEEE. The CDR3 DNA reads TGTGCCAGCAGCCCGGTGACAGGGGGCCCTTCCTCCTACGAGCAGTACTTC. Its translation: CASSPVTGGPSSYEQYF.

This clone came up once. CDR3: CASSLVVGHLQETQYF. CDR3 nucleotides: TGTGCCAGCAGCTTAGTCGTGGGACACCTGCAAGAGACCCAGTACTTC. The chain combines TRBV11-3 with TRBJ2-5; D might be TRBD1 (6 bases). The germline V gene encodes CDR1 SGHNT and CDR2 YENEEA. V lost 1 base to trimming and J lost 2 bases, with 14 bases between them. The CDR3 spans 16 residues. Using reference TRBV11-3 and TRBJ2-5 for the parts outside the CDR3, the full variable domain is EAGVVQSPRYKIIEKKQPVAFWCNPISGHNTLYWYLQNLGQGPELLIRYENEEAVDDSQLPKDRFSAERLKGVDSTLKIQPAELGDSAVYLCASSLVVGHLQETQYFGPGTRLLVL.

The V call is TRBV5-6, the J call TRBJ1-1; TRBD1 might be the D (6 bases). V lost 8 bases to trimming and J lost 0 bases, with 11 bases between them. CDR1 is SGHDT and CDR2 is YYEEEE in the germline V gene. The CDR3 is made up of 13 amino acids. CDR3 nucleotide sequence: TGTGCCAGTGAGCAGGGGATGAACACTGAAGCTTTCTTT. This encodes CASEQGMNTEAFF.

The chain recombines TRBV9 with TRBJ2-6, with a tentative D call TRBD2 (7 bases). The CDR3 runs 18 residues. Germline-derived CDR1 and CDR2 are SGDLS and YYNGEE. The ends were cut back, 4 bases at V and 4 bases at J, with 21 bases in the middle. The DNA for the CDR3 is TGTGCCAGCAGCTTCAACCATGGGGGGGGCCTAGGGGCCAACGTCCTGACTTTC. Protein: CASSFNHGGGLGANVLTF.